The clone carrying this T cell receptor (beta chain) has more than one count but fewer than ten. These data are taken from a study of T cells after yellow fever vaccination. Overall study: Researchers used SMART-Seq v4 Ultra Low Input to prepare fractions that had low cell numbers.

The CDR3 is 17 residues long. Germline V gene data show CDR1 as MGHRA and CDR2 as YSYEKL. Trimming cost V 0 bases and J 0 bases, with 14 bases left between them. Study results and limitations: Subsequent to the booster, the majority of primary-vaccination clones reappeared (roughly 96% CD4, 80% to 90% CD8).

The 5'RACE template-switching step produced TCR cDNA and added a universal primer site and UMIs. TCRdb itself ran the 5' RACE reads through MiXCR, one entry per CDR3 protein. The sample lists about 85,000 distinct CDR3 sequences, approximately 12% occurring once. The chain carries TRBV4-1 and TRBJ1-1; D possibly corresponds to TRBD1 (5 bases). The clonotype comes from a man between 18 and 35 years old who received the YFV17D yellow fever vaccine. This specimen was CD8+ T cells not binding an NS4B(214-222) dextramer, sorted from PBMCs, taken roughly 20 days after the first yellow fever vaccination. The CDR3 DNA sequence: TGCGCCAGCAGCCAAGAGAGTGGGGGTGGCATGAACACTGAAGCTTTCTTT. This gives the protein CASSQESGGGMNTEAFF.